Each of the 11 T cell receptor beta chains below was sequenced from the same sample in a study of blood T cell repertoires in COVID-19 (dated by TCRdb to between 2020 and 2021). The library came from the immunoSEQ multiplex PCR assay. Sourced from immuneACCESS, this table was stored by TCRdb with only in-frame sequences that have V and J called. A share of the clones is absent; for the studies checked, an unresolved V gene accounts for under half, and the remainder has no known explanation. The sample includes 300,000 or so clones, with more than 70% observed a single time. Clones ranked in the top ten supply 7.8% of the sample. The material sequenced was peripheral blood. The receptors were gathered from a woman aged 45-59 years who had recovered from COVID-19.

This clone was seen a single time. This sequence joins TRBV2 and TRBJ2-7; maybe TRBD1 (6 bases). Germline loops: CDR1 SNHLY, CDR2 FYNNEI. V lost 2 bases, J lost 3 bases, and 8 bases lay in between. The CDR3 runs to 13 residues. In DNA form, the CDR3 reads TGTGCCAGCAGTGAACAGGGGATCTACGAGCAGTACTTC. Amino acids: CASSEQGIYEQYF. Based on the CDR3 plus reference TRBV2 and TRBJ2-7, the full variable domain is EPEVTQTPSHQVTQMGQEVILRCVPISNHLYFYWYRQILGQKVEFLVSFYNNEISEKSEIFDDQFSVERPDGSNFTLKIRSTKLEDSAMYFCASSEQGIYEQYFGPGTRLTVT.

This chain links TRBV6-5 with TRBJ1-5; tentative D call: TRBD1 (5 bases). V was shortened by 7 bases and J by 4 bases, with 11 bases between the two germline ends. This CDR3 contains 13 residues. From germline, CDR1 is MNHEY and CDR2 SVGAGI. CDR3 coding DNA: TGTGCCAGCACACTTGGGGGGAATCAGCCCCAGCATTTT. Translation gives CASTLGGNQPQHF.

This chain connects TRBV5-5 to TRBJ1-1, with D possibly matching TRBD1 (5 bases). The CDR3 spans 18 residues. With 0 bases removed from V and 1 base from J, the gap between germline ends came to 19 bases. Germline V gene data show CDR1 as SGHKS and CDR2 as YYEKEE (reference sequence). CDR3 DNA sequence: TGTGCCAGCAGCTTGGCCGCTATCGGCCTAACAGGGAACACTGAAGCTTTCTTT. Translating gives CASSLAAIGLTGNTEAFF.

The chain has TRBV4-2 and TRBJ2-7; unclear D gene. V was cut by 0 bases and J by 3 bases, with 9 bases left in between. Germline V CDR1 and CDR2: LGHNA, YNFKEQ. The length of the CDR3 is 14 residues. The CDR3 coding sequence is TGTGCCAGCAGCCAAGAGCAGAGGAACTACGAGCAGTACTTC. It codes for CASSQEQRNYEQYF.

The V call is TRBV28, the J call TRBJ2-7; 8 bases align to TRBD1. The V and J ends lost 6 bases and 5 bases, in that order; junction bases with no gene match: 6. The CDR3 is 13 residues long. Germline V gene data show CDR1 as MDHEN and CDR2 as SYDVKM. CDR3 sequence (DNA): TGTGCCAGCAGACCGGACAGGGACCACGAGCAGTACTTC. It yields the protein CASRPDRDHEQYF.

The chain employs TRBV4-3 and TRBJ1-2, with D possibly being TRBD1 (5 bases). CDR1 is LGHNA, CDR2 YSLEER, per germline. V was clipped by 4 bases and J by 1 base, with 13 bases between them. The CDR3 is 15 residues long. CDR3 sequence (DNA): TGCGCCAGCAGCCTAGTCGCGACAGTTAACTATGGCTACACCTTC. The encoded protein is CASSLVATVNYGYTF.

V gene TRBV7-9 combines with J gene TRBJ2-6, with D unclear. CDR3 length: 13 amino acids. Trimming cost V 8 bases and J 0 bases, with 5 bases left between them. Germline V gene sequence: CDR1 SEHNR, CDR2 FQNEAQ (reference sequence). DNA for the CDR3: TGTGCCAGCCTAAGCTCTGGGGCCAACGTCCTGACTTTC. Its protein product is CASLSSGANVLTF.

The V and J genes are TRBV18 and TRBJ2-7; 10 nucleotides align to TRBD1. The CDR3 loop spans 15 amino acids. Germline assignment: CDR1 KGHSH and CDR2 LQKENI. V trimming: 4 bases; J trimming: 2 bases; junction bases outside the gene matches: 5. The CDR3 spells CASSLGQGSTYEQYF. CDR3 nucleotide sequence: TGTGCCAGCTCACTGGGACAGGGGTCCACCTACGAGCAGTACTTC.

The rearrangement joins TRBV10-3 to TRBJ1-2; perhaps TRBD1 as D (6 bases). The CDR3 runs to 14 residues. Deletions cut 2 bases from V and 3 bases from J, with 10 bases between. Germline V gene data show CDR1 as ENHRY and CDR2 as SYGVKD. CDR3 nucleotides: TGTGCCATCAGTGAGAAGGGGGGGGACTATGGCTACACCTTC. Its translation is CAISEKGGDYGYTF.

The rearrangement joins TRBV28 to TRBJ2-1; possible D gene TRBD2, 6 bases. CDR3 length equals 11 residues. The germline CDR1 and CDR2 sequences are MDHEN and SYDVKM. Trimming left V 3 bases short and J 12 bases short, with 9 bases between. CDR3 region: CASSFGGPQFF. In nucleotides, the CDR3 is TGTGCCAGCAGTTTCGGGGGACCGCAGTTCTTC.

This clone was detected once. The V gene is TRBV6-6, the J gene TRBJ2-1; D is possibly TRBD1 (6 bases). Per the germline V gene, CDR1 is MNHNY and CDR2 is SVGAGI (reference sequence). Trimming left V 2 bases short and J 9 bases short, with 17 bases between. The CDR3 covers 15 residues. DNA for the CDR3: TGTGCCAGCAGTTACGGGCTAACCCTAGGGGGTGAGCAGTTCTTC. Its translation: CASSYGLTLGGEQFF.